The 24 T cell receptor beta chains below were found in one sample sequenced in a study of cytomegalovirus exposure and HLA in healthy donors. Amplification used 60 Vbeta primers and 13 Jbeta primers. Clones were read by immunoSEQ multiplex PCR, and TCRdb kept only the in-frame ones, dropping some. The profile shows roughly 86,000 clones, 50% to 75% of them singletons. Input material: PBMCs. These receptors came from a man under 40 in good health and CMV-seronegative.

The chain is built from TRBV7-9 and TRBJ1-2; maybe TRBD1 (5 bases). Germline CDR1 reads SEHNR; CDR2 reads FQNEAQ (reference sequence). Trimming cost V 4 bases and J 8 bases, with 20 bases left between them. This CDR3 has 15 amino acids. The DNA of the CDR3 is TGTGCCAGCAGCTCCTGGGGCAACTGGGCGCGCGGCTACACCTTC. Translation: CASSSWGNWARGYTF.

This chain connects TRBV27 to TRBJ2-7; D ambiguous. The V end lost 2 bases, the J end lost 3 bases, and 8 bases lay between the germline ends. This CDR3 region has 13 residues. CDR1 is MNHEY, CDR2 SMNVEV, per germline (reference sequence). Written as DNA, the CDR3 is TGTGCCAGCAGTTTAAGCGTAGACTACGAGCAGTACTTC. Amino acids: CASSLSVDYEQYF.

The chain joins TRBV29-1 to TRBJ1-5, with a possible D match to TRBD1 (6 bases). The CDR3 length is 13 residues. The V gene's germline CDR1 is SQVTM and CDR2 ANQGSEA. The V end lost 5 bases, the J end lost 7 bases, and 15 bases lay between the germline ends. The CDR3 nucleotides read TGCAGCGTTCCTACAGGGAAGGGGCAGCCCCAGCATTTT. Encoded protein: CSVPTGKGQPQHF.

V is TRBV7-8 and J is TRBJ1-4, with 8 bases that match TRBD1. The CDR3 consists of 13 residues. CDR1 and CDR2 (germline): SGHVS, FQNEAQ. The junction had 6 bases not matched to a gene; V was cut back by 4 bases and J by 11 bases. Written as DNA, the CDR3 is TGTGCCAGCAGCTCTATGGACAGGGCGAAACTGTTTTTT. Protein: CASSSMDRAKLFF.

The V gene is TRBV27, the J gene TRBJ2-2, with D maybe TRBD2 (6 bases). V lost 6 bases and J 3 bases, leaving 14 bases between the germline ends. Germline-derived CDR1 and CDR2 are MNHEY and SMNVEV (reference sequence). The CDR3 covers 15 residues. CDR3 in amino acids: CASSPRGRHTGELFF. CDR3 sequence (DNA): TGTGCCAGCAGCCCGCGGGGACGGCACACCGGGGAGCTGTTTTTT.

The CDR3 sequence: CASRQDLGSNQPQHF. DNA of the CDR3: TGCGCCAGTCGACAGGACCTGGGTAGCAATCAGCCCCAGCATTTT. The gene calls are TRBV5-1 and TRBJ1-5; the D gene is possibly TRBD1 (6 bases). In germline, CDR1 is SGHRS, CDR2 YFSETQ. The length of the CDR3 is 15 residues. V was cut by 8 bases and J by 0 bases, with 15 bases left in between.

The rearrangement links TRBV6-1 to TRBJ2-3; perhaps TRBD2 as D (5 bases). CDR3 length equals 14 residues. V gave up 7 bases and J gave up 2 bases, with 13 bases separating them. Germline values: CDR1 MNHNS, CDR2 SASEGT. CDR3 amino acids: CASKPGLDTDTQYF. CDR3 nucleotide sequence: TGTGCCAGCAAGCCAGGACTCGACACAGATACGCAGTATTTT.

The genes are TRBV28 and TRBJ1-2; D unresolved. The V end lost 6 bases, the J end lost 7 bases, and 15 bases lay between the germline ends. Germline assignment: CDR1 MDHEN and CDR2 SYDVKM. CDR3 length equals 13 residues. The CDR3 coding sequence is TGTGCCAGCAGCCTTTTGAACGACTTTGGCTACACCTTC. Protein product: CASSLLNDFGYTF.

The chain recombines TRBV7-9 with TRBJ2-1, with TRBD1 matching over 9 bases. V trimming: 5 bases; J trimming: 1 base; junction bases outside the gene matches: 6. The CDR3 spans 16 residues. The germline V gene has CDR1 SEHNR and CDR2 FQNEAQ (reference sequence). For the CDR3, the DNA is TGTGCCAGCAGCGAAAACAGGGGGCGATCCTACAATGAGCAGTTCTTC. Translating gives CASSENRGRSYNEQFF.

V is TRBV7-3 and J is TRBJ1-1; TRBD1 aligns across 11 bases. The CDR3 runs to 15 residues. J gave up 5 bases and V 4 bases, and 6 bases lay outside the gene matches. The germline CDR1 and CDR2 sequences are SGHTA and FQGTGA. Here the CDR3 reads CASSSTGTGGTEAFF. The CDR3 DNA sequence: TGTGCCAGCAGCTCAACCGGGACAGGGGGGACTGAAGCTTTCTTT. The full variable domain, completed using reference TRBV7-3 and TRBJ1-1, is GAGVSQTPSNKVTEKGKYVELRCDPISGHTALYWYRQSLGQGPEFLIYFQGTGAADDSGLPNDRFFAVRPEGSVSTLKIQRTERGDSAVYLCASSSTGTGGTEAFFGQGTRLTVV.

J is TRBJ2-7 and V is TRBV2; the D gene is possibly TRBD1 (5 bases). V was trimmed by 9 bases and J by 7 bases, leaving 22 bases between them. CDR3 length: 14 residues. Germline loops: CDR1 SNHLY, CDR2 FYNNEI. The CDR3 sequence: CASSLAGRSREQYF. The CDR3 bases are TGTGCCAGTAGCTTGGCAGGGCGATCGCGGGAGCAGTACTTC. The variable domain in full, with the rest retrieved from reference TRBV2 and TRBJ2-7, is EPEVTQTPSHQVTQMGQEVILRCVPISNHLYFYWYRQILGQKVEFLVSFYNNEISEKSEIFDDQFSVERPDGSNFTLKIRSTKLEDSAMYFCASSLAGRSREQYFGPGTRLTVT.

In its sample, this clone was seen a few times. J is TRBJ2-1 and V is TRBV11-2, with unresolved D. The length of the CDR3 is 12 residues. Trimming took off 5 bases at V and 6 bases at J, with 8 bases between the two ends. Germline V gene lookup returns CDR1 SGHAT and CDR2 FQNNGV. Written as DNA, the CDR3 is TGTGCCAGCAGCCCCTCGGGCAATGAGCAGTTCTTC. It codes for CASSPSGNEQFF. Full variable domain (rest looked up from reference TRBV11-2 and TRBJ2-1): EAGVAQSPRYKIIEKRQSVAFWCNPISGHATLYWYQQILGQGPKLLIQFQNNGVVDDSQLPKDRFSAERLKGVDSTLKIQPAKLEDSAVYLCASSPSGNEQFFGPGTRLTVL.

V and J are TRBV5-4 and TRBJ2-7, with 8 bases fitting TRBD1. Per germline, CDR1 SGHNT and CDR2 YYREEE (reference sequence). Trimming at V came to 4 bases and at J to 2 bases, leaving 8 bases not matched to a gene. The CDR3 is made up of 15 amino acids. The CDR3 sequence: CASSHRTGPPYEQYF. CDR3 coding DNA: TGTGCCAGCAGCCACCGGACAGGGCCTCCCTACGAGCAGTACTTC.

This clone showed up just once. V gene TRBV6-1 combines with J gene TRBJ2-2; no definite D call. Germline values: CDR1 MNHNS, CDR2 SASEGT. CDR3 length equals 15 residues. V gave up 4 bases and J gave up 1 base, with 10 bases separating them. The CDR3 region is CASSAGRLNTGELFF. In DNA, the CDR3 is TGTGCCAGCAGTGCCGGCAGACTGAACACCGGGGAGCTGTTTTTT.

The chain recombines TRBV15 with TRBJ2-1; unclear D gene. In germline, CDR1 is LNHNV, CDR2 YYDKDF (reference sequence). The CDR3 is made up of 13 amino acids. Trimming left V 0 bases short and J 8 bases short, with 8 bases between. This CDR3 is CATSRDRLDEQFF. In nucleotides, the CDR3 is TGTGCCACCAGCAGAGACAGGTTGGATGAGCAGTTCTTC.

The table lists this clone with a count of one. V and J are TRBV6-1 and TRBJ1-2; D call uncertain. This CDR3 contains 11 residues. From germline, CDR1 is MNHNS and CDR2 SASEGT. Trimming removed 8 bases at V and 4 bases at J, with 8 bases between. The CDR3, as DNA: TGTGCCAGCCCCGGTAGCTATGGCTACACCTTC. It specifies CASPGSYGYTF.

The J gene is TRBJ2-5, the V gene TRBV5-1; D possibly corresponds to TRBD1 (5 bases). V was trimmed by 3 bases and J by 11 bases, leaving 11 bases between them. Germline V lookup: CDR1 SGHRS, CDR2 YFSETQ. The CDR3 covers 11 residues. The CDR3 nucleotides read TGCGCCAGCAGCTCCGTGACAGAGCAGTACTTC. This sequence encodes CASSSVTEQYF.

This clone was picked up one time. The V and J genes are TRBV18 and TRBJ2-5; weak D call: TRBD1 (6 bases). Trimming took 6 bases from V and 0 from J, leaving 8 bases between them. The V gene's germline CDR1 is KGHSH and CDR2 LQKENI. The CDR3 is 13 residues long. In DNA form, the CDR3 reads TGTGCCAGCTCCGGACAGCACCAAGAGACCCAGTACTTC. It codes for CASSGQHQETQYF.

The V call is TRBV30, the J call TRBJ2-3; the match to TRBD2 covers 12 bases. Germline CDR1 GTSNPN, CDR2 SVGIG (reference sequence). The CDR3 has 15 residues. Trimming removed 5 bases from V and 5 bases from J; junction bases left unmatched: 8. The DNA of the CDR3 is TGTGCCTGGGGAGGACTAGCGGGGCACAGAGATACGCAGTATTTT. This encodes CAWGGLAGHRDTQYF.

In DNA, the CDR3 is TGTGCCAGCAGCCCAGGCCCGGGGGGGAGTGCGGAGACCCAGTACTTC. Its protein is CASSPGPGGSAETQYF. This chain connects TRBV9 to TRBJ2-5, with 8 bases fitting TRBD2. Germline V gene sequence: CDR1 SGDLS, CDR2 YYNGEE. V shed 4 bases, J shed 5 bases, and the junction held 13 bases outside the gene matches. The CDR3 spans 16 residues.

The CDR3 DNA reads as TGTGCCAGCAGTTCCGGGACAGGGGAATCACCCCTCCACTTT. This sequence encodes CASSSGTGESPLHF. This chain uses TRBV6-4 with TRBJ1-6, with 10 bases matching TRBD1. CDR3 length: 14 amino acids. The germline CDR1 and CDR2 sequences are MRHNA and SNTAGT. With 5 bases clipped from V and 10 bases from J, the junction kept 5 bases outside the gene matches.

The chain combines TRBV7-8 with TRBJ2-3; TRBD1 is a possible D gene (6 bases). CDR3 length equals 12 residues. V dropped 8 bases and J dropped 3 bases, with 9 bases sitting between them. Germline loops: CDR1 SGHVS, CDR2 FQNEAQ. The CDR3 here is CASGQGTDTQYF. CDR3 in DNA: TGTGCCAGCGGCCAGGGGACAGATACGCAGTATTTT.

The chain recombines TRBV5-1 with TRBJ2-7, with D possibly matching TRBD2 (6 bases). CDR1 and CDR2 from the germline V gene are SGHRS and YFSETQ. Trimming removed 0 bases at V and 0 bases at J, with 13 bases between. There are 16 residues in the CDR3. The CDR3 nucleotides read TGCGCCAGCAGCTTGGTTCTAGCGACCAGCTCCTACGAGCAGTACTTC. Protein sequence: CASSLVLATSSYEQYF.

A word on this clone: The sample holds other DNA sequences that translate to the same CDR3. The chain links TRBV19 to TRBJ2-7; 8 positions agree with TRBD1. Germline lookup yields CDR1 LNHDA and CDR2 SQIVND (reference sequence). V gave up 3 bases and J gave up 4 bases; unmatched junction bases: 5. The CDR3 consists of 14 residues. The CDR3 sequence is CASSIRQGAYEQYF. The CDR3, as DNA: TGTGCCAGTAGTATTCGGCAGGGGGCTTACGAGCAGTACTTC.